This is a list of T cell receptor beta chains from one sample in a study of blood T cells in healthy people across ages. TCRdb redid the calling of the 5' RACE reads with MiXCR, one entry per CDR3 protein. The sample yields 1,800,000 or so distinct CDR3 sequences, roughly two fifths seen once. The sequenced sample was blood. These receptor sequences come from a human donor in good health. CDR3s include the opening cysteine and the closing phenylalanine or tryptophan. A D gene is named only where the DNA matches it firmly. A row's size may be missing; if present it is once, few, many or a size class.

clone size | J gene | D gene | V gene | CDR3 DNA | CDR3 protein
few | TRBJ2-7 | TRBD1 | TRBV4-3 | TGCGCCAGCAGCCAAGAGAGGGGCTTAGGGGACAGGGCCTACGAGCAGTACTTC | CASSQERGLGDRAYEQYF
NA | TRBJ2-1 | NA | TRBV12-3/TRBV12-4 | TGTGCCAGCAGGCAAAAGGCGGCCATCCAGGCTGGTGAGCAGTTCTTC | CASRQKAAIQAGEQFF
few | TRBJ1-2 | TRBD1 | TRBV4-1 | TGCGCCAGCAGCCAGAGGGACAGGGGTTATGGCTACACCTTC | CASSQRDRGYGYTF
NA | TRBJ1-5 | TRBD1 | TRBV20-1 | TGCAGTGCCATCTATCCGCAGGGGGGCGCTTATCAGCCCCAGCATTTT | CSAIYPQGGAYQPQHF
NA | TRBJ1-2 | NA | TRBV12-3/TRBV12-4 | TGTGCCAGCAGGTCGGCGGGGGACCACTATGGCTACACCTTC | CASRSAGDHYGYTF
NA | TRBJ2-7 | NA | TRBV21-1 | TGTGCCAGCAGCCCTAAGGTCTACGAGCAGTACTTC | CASSPKVYEQYF
many | TRBJ2-1 | NA | TRBV7-2 | TGTGCCAGCAGCCCAGATCCCTACAATGAGCAGTTCTTC | CASSPDPYNEQFF
NA | TRBJ1-2 | TRBD1 | TRBV20-1 | TGCAGTGCTAGAGATGGAAGGACAGGGGCTAACTATGGCTACACCTTC | CSARDGRTGANYGYTF
few | TRBJ1-1 | NA | TRBV6-4 | TGTGCCAGCAGTGACTCGATAGGAGAAGCTTTCTTT | CASSDSIGEAFF
NA | TRBJ2-7 | NA | TRBV20-1 | TGCAGTGCGGTGCTGAGCGACGAGCAGTACTTC | CSAVLSDEQYF
few | TRBJ2-7 | NA | TRBV7-3 | TGTGCCAGCAGCTTAAGTGGACACGGGGGCGAGCAGTACTTC | CASSLSGHGGEQYF
few | TRBJ2-4 | NA | TRBV5-1 | TGCGCCAGCAGCTGGGGTCAGGGTCTAGCCAAAAACATTCAGTACTTC | CASSWGQGLAKNIQYF
NA | TRBJ2-1 | NA | TRBV15 | TGTGCCACCAGCAGAGCCGCGCGGGGGCCCGAGCAGTTCTTC | CATSRAARGPEQFF
few | TRBJ2-5 | NA | TRBV20-1 | TGCAGTGCTAGAGTGGGATCCCAAGAGACCCAGTACTTC | CSARVGSQETQYF
NA | TRBJ2-7 | TRBD1 | TRBV2 | TGTGCCAGCAGTGCGGGGACAGGGGGAGGCTACGAGCAGTACTTC | CASSAGTGGGYEQYF
few | TRBJ2-5 | TRBD1 | TRBV20-1 | TGCAGTGCTAGGAACAGGGGGCGCGGTAAAGAGACCCAGTACTTC | CSARNRGRGKETQYF